This T cell receptor (beta chain) was recorded in a study of blood T cell repertoires in COVID-19. Study members were between about 18 and 95 years old and lived in some 26 US regions. Participants had their cohort set by participant-reported clinical history. This CDR3 is built from 12 residues. V lost 8 bases and J 2 bases, leaving 7 bases between the germline ends. This clone has only a few counts. Only in-frame clones appear in the TCRdb table, and some are missing; sequencing was by immunoSEQ multiplex PCR. There are about 330,000 clones in the sample; more than 85% occur only once, and roughly 20% lies in the top ten.

The sequenced sample was PBMCs or T cells enriched from blood (not recorded which). The genes are TRBV12-3 or TRBV12-4 and TRBJ1-3; tentative D call: TRBD1 (6 bases). This receptor was taken from a young woman who had recovered from COVID-19. The CDR3 DNA follows: TGTGCCAGCGGGACAACTGGAAACACCATATATTTT. Translation: CASGTTGNTIYF.